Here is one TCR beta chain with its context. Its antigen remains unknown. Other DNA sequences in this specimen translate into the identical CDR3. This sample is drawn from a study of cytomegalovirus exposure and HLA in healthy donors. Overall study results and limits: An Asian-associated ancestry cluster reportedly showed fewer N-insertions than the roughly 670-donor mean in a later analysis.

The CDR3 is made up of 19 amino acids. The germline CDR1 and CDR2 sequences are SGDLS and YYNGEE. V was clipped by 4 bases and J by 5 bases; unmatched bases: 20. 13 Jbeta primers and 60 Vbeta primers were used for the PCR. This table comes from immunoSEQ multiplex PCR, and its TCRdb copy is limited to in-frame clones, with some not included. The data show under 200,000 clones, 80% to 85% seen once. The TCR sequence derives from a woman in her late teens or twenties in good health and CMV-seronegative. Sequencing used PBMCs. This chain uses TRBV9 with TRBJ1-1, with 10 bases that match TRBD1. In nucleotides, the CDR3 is TGTGCCAGCAGCCCACAGCGACCGGGACAGGGGAATAGGAGAACTGAAGCTTTCTTT. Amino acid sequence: CASSPQRPGQGNRRTEAFF.